The 24 T cell receptor beta chains listed next were all sequenced from one sample in a study of T cells expressing NK-cell markers. TCRdb reprocessed the 5' RACE reads and reports one entry per CDR3 protein, with no DNA. Its listing shows some 460,000 distinct CDR3 sequences. Sequencing was carried out using blood T cells: a sorted CD56 or NKG2C T cell subset, CD4+ or CD8+ T cells, or bulk PBMC T cells (not recorded which). The receptor set was obtained from a woman between 50 and 59 years old in good health.

The V and J genes are TRBV12-3 or TRBV12-4 and TRBJ2-3; TCRdb indicates TRBD2, and absent DNA this call remains unverified. The CDR3 extends over 17 amino acids. CDR3 amino acids: CASSLGGQAGGPDTQYF.

V and J are TRBV7-8 and TRBJ2-1; checking the TCRdb D call of TRBD2 is not possible without DNA. In germline, CDR1 is SGHVS, CDR2 FQNEAQ. CDR3 length: 15 amino acids. CDR3 loop: CASSLASLADNEQFF.

The V and J genes are TRBV7-6 and TRBJ1-5; TCRdb reports TRBD1, a call that lacks DNA to check it against. Germline lookup yields CDR1 SGHVS and CDR2 FNYEAQ. The CDR3 is 13 amino acids. This CDR3 reads CASSTHRDQPQHF. Using reference TRBV7-6 and TRBJ1-5 for the parts outside the CDR3, the full variable domain is GAGVSQSPRYKVTKRGQDVALRCDPISGHVSLYWYRQALGQGPEFLTYFNYEAQQDKSGLPNDRFSAERPEGSISTLTIQRTEQRDSAMYRCASSTHRDQPQHFGDGTRLSIL.

The genes are TRBV7-9 and TRBJ1-1; the D call from TCRdb, TRBD1, cannot be confirmed without DNA. The CDR3 loop spans 15 amino acids. CDR1 and CDR2 (germline): SEHNR, FQNEAQ (reference sequence). The CDR3: CASRPDRGRYTEAFF.

The chain is built from TRBV27 and TRBJ1-2; TCRdb lists TRBD1, though no DNA is available to test this call. CDR1 MNHEY and CDR2 SMNVEV come from the germline V gene (reference sequence). The CDR3 consists of 17 residues. This CDR3 is CASSATSGTGGIYGYTF.

This rearrangement joins TRBV5-1 to TRBJ2-3; TCRdb reports TRBD2, a call that lacks DNA to check it against. Germline V CDR1 and CDR2: SGHRS, YFSETQ. This CDR3 has 16 amino acids. The CDR3 here is CASKDTSGSSTDTQYF.

The chain combines TRBV24-1 with TRBJ2-5; TCRdb outputs TRBD2, but without DNA this stays unchecked. This CDR3 is built from 14 residues. Germline V lookup: CDR1 KGHDR, CDR2 SFDVKD. CDR3 protein: CATSSVISGETQYF.

The chain is built from TRBV3-1 and TRBJ2-3. Germline V gene sequence: CDR1 LGHDT, CDR2 YNNKEL (reference sequence). There are 15 residues in the CDR3. CDR3 sequence reads: CASSLRSASTDTQYF.

The chain is built from TRBV5-1 and TRBJ2-3; there is no DNA to check the TCRdb D call of TRBD2. Looked up from germline, CDR1 is SGHRS and CDR2 is YFSETQ. This CDR3 is built from 15 residues. CDR3 amino acids: CASTLAGRSTDTQYF.

The V gene is TRBV5-1, the J gene TRBJ2-1; TCRdb indicates TRBD2, and absent DNA this call remains unverified. CDR1 and CDR2 from the germline V gene are SGHRS and YFSETQ. CDR3 length: 15 residues. CDR3 sequence: CASRTSSSSYNEQFF. The whole variable domain, filled in from reference TRBV5-1 and TRBJ2-1, reads KAGVTQTPRYLIKTRGQQVTLSCSPISGHRSVSWYQQTPGQGLQFLFEYFSETQRNKGNFPGRFSGRQFSNSRSEMNVSTLELGDSALYLCASRTSSSSYNEQFFGPGTRLTVL.

The chain couples TRBV20-1 to TRBJ1-1; without DNA, the TCRdb call of TRBD1 cannot be checked. CDR3 size: 16 residues. Germline V gives CDR1 DFQATT, CDR2 SNEGSKA (reference sequence). The CDR3 region is CSARDLGGTAYTEAFF.

The chain has TRBV20-1 and TRBJ1-1. This CDR3 spans 12 amino acids. Per the germline V gene, CDR1 is DFQATT and CDR2 is SNEGSKA (reference sequence). CDR3 in amino acids: CSAMVVETEAFF.

The chain employs TRBV20-1 and TRBJ2-3; TCRdb calls TRBD2, which cannot be checked without DNA. The CDR3 is made up of 15 amino acids. CDR1 DFQATT and CDR2 SNEGSKA come from the germline V gene (reference sequence). CDR3 sequence reads: CSASGGRFGTDTQYF.

The rearrangement joins TRBV5-1 to TRBJ2-1; the D gene TCRdb calls, TRBD2, cannot be checked with no DNA. This CDR3 has 17 amino acids. Germline V lookup: CDR1 SGHRS, CDR2 YFSETQ. CDR3 in amino acids: CASSLLRGLASENEQFF.

The chain links TRBV29-1 to TRBJ2-5. Germline V gene data show CDR1 as SQVTM and CDR2 as ANQGSEA. The CDR3 consists of 14 residues. CDR3 protein: CSVAGIIRQETQYF.

This chain connects TRBV12-5 to TRBJ1-2. The CDR3 length is 12 residues. The germline V gene encodes CDR1 LGHNT and CDR2 FRNRAP. The CDR3 region is CASGLVRGGYTF. Together with reference TRBV12-5 and TRBJ1-2, the CDR3 gives the full variable domain: DARVTQTPRHKVTEMGQEVTMRCQPILGHNTVFWYRQTMMQGLELLAYFRNRAPLDDSGMPKDRFSAEMPDATLATLKIQPSEPRDSAVYFCASGLVRGGYTFGSGTRLTVV.

This rearrangement joins TRBV29-1 to TRBJ2-1. The germline CDR1 and CDR2 sequences are SQVTM and ANQGSEA. CDR3 size: 12 residues. CDR3 amino acids: CSACRSVQQQFF.

The chain uses TRBV11-2 and TRBJ2-7; the D call of TRBD2 rests on TCRdb alone, since no DNA is present to check it. The CDR3 length is 16 residues. Germline assignment: CDR1 SGHAT and CDR2 FQNNGV. CDR3 protein: CASSLVSGGPAYEQYF.

V and J are TRBV5-1 and TRBJ2-3; the D gene TCRdb calls, TRBD2, cannot be checked with no DNA. The germline V gene encodes CDR1 SGHRS and CDR2 YFSETQ. CDR3 length: 13 amino acids. CDR3 sequence reads: CASSDAGLDTQYF. Looking up the rest from reference TRBV5-1 and TRBJ2-3 gives the full variable domain: KAGVTQTPRYLIKTRGQQVTLSCSPISGHRSVSWYQQTPGQGLQFLFEYFSETQRNKGNFPGRFSGRQFSNSRSEMNVSTLELGDSALYLCASSDAGLDTQYFGPGTRLTVL.

The CDR3 is CASSQEGRGGFNEQFF. The chain combines TRBV4-1 with TRBJ2-1; the D call of TRBD1 rests on TCRdb alone, since no DNA is present to check it. CDR1 is MGHRA, CDR2 YSYEKL, per germline. This CDR3 spans 16 amino acids.

This sequence joins TRBV5-1 and TRBJ2-7; without DNA, the TCRdb call of TRBD2 cannot be checked. The germline V gene encodes CDR1 SGHRS and CDR2 YFSETQ. The CDR3 sequence is 16 residues long. The CDR3 loop is CASSSGGLAEMEEQYF.

V usage is TRBV20-1 and J usage is TRBJ2-7; the D call from TCRdb, TRBD2, cannot be confirmed without DNA. This CDR3 contains 16 residues. Germline loops: CDR1 DFQATT, CDR2 SNEGSKA (reference sequence). The CDR3 loop is CSARDDSPPSSYEQYF.

CDR3 amino acids: CASSSPPSTGQRYEQYF. The rearrangement uses TRBV13 and TRBJ2-7; TCRdb's assignment of TRBD1 cannot be checked, as there is no DNA. The CDR3 is 17 residues long. The germline V gene encodes CDR1 PRHDT and CDR2 FYEKMQ (reference sequence).

J is TRBJ2-1 and V is TRBV2; TCRdb's D gene call, TRBD1, goes unchecked for lack of DNA. The CDR3 totals 15 residues. Germline V CDR1 and CDR2: SNHLY, FYNNEI. This chain's CDR3 is CASSKGGSSYNEQFF.